This TCR beta chain is drawn from a study of monozygotic twins with inflammatory bowel disease. TCRalpha along with TCRbeta cDNA was subjected to two nested PCRs lasting around 15 and 10 cycles. TCRdb reprocessed the 5' RACE reads and stores each CDR3 protein as one record, lacking DNA. Its table lists some 150,000 distinct CDR3 sequences. Whole-blood RNA isolation (total RNA) proceeded without T cell sorting. Details on this clonotype: Its specificity is unknown.

Notes on the study in general: Researchers report that IBD patients shared fewer clonotypes with others than healthy twins, especially amid disease activity.

The clonotype was recovered from a human donor with ulcerative colitis or Crohn's disease, or a healthy co-twin of an affected twin (not recorded which). The sequenced sample consisted of blood.

This chain's CDR3 is CASSFEGLETQYF. This rearrangement joins TRBV27 to TRBJ2-5; as DNA is missing, the TRBD1 call by TCRdb cannot be tested. This CDR3 comprises 13 residues. In germline, CDR1 is MNHEY, CDR2 SMNVEV (reference sequence).